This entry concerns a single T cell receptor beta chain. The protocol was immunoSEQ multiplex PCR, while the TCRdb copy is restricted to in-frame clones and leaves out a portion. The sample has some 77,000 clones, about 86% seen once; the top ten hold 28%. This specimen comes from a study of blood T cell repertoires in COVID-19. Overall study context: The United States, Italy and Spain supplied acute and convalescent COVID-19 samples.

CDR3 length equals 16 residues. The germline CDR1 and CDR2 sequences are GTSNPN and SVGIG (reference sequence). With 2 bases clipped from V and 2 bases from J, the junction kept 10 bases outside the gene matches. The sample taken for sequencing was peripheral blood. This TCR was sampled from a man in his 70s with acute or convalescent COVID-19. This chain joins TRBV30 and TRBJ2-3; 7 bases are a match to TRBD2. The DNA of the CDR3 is TGTGCCTGGAGTTCGGTGGGGGGGACCTACACAGATACGCAGTATTTT. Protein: CAWSSVGGTYTDTQYF.